This T cell receptor (beta chain) was sequenced in a study of blood T cell repertoires in COVID-19. From germline, CDR1 is ENHRY and CDR2 SYGVKD. The CDR3 consists of 14 residues. Trimming removed 4 bases from V and 7 bases from J, with 15 bases in between. TCRdb keeps only in-frame clones here, not all; method: immunoSEQ multiplex PCR. This table has more than 250,000 clones, about 86% appearing once. The specimen sequenced was peripheral blood. This chain links TRBV10-3 with TRBJ2-3; D might be TRBD1 (6 bases). The source of this sequence is a woman under 40 who had recovered from COVID-19. CDR3 residues: CAISALPGTYTQYF. CDR3 sequence (DNA): TGTGCCATCAGTGCCCTTCCCGGGACATATACGCAGTATTTT.